This record covers a single T cell receptor (beta chain). This clone's antigen is unknown. The record has no base qualities; no much larger clone is one base away. This specimen belongs to a study of T-cell memory formation after mild COVID-19 (dated by TCRdb to about 2021). With regard to the full study: TCR sequence clusters from the two donors were found to be largely donor specific. In a couple of donors, T-cell clones that expanded and contracted after mild COVID-19 were tracked by sequencing TCRalpha and TCRbeta repertoires over time. Two young, previously healthy adult volunteers made up the cohort, one male and one female.

Ficoll-Paque density gradient centrifugation was the method used to isolate PBMCs. V was cut back by 3 bases and J by 1 base, leaving a gap of 12 bases between them. CDR1 and CDR2 are drawn from the germline V gene: SGHRS, YFSETQ. Including cysteine and phenylalanine, the CDR3 has 15 amino acids. The sequence is cut down to CDR3 DNA, 45 bases in frame from base 1. The paper's findings and limits, for the study overall: SARS-CoV-2 specificity of the second-wave clones peaking on day 37 was not confirmed. The detection of some responding clones in pre-infection memory suggests that pre-existing cross-reactive memory T cells joined the SARS-CoV-2 response. Contracting CD4+ clones were found mainly in CM and EM memory subsets, while CD8+ clones were enriched in EMRA. Only two mild cases were covered in the study, and larger cohorts including severe cases with pre-infection samples were considered necessary. Clones that contracted from day 15 to 85 showed balanced CD4/CD8 phenotypes, whereas a second wave of clones that expanded from day 15 to 37 leaned towards CD4+.

These reads were obtained on an Illumina NovaSeq 6000. TCRalpha and TCRbeta cDNA libraries were constructed by 5'RACE with constant-segment primers, with sample barcodes and unique molecular identifiers being introduced. Trizol reagent was used to extract RNA from every sample. The libraries were amplified in two PCR steps, and the second step added a second sample barcode and Illumina TruSeq adapters. Libraries were sequenced on an Illumina NovaSeq with 2 x 150 bp paired-end reads. The study's processing was this. Demultiplexing of reads and collapsing into UMI-guided consensus sequences were performed with migec v1.2.7. Using mixcr v2.1.11, the UMI consensuses were aligned to TRA and TRB V and J templates and assembled into clonotypes. A clonotype was counted as expanded or contracted only when both edgeR and NoisET called the clonotype significant, with the noise models trained on biological replicates. edgeR calls used a false discovery rate-adjusted p below 0.01 and a log2 fold-change threshold of 1. As an exploratory analysis of dynamics, PCA with hierarchical clustering was applied to max-normalized trajectories of the 1000 most abundant clonotypes. Separately sequenced CD4+ and CD8+ repertoires were used to assign the CD4 or CD8 phenotype of responding clones. TCRdb passed the public sequencing reads through fastp at Q25 and MiXCR, retaining productive beta sequences. Each record represents a unique CDR3 protein, reported with the most common genes and DNA among its rows. TCRdb, rather than the study authors, made the V and J calls. For this sample there are a few hundred thousand distinct CDR3 sequences; more than 15% appear just once. In total, the top ten clones hold 20% to 25% of the sample.

This clonotype originated in a man younger than 35 who had mild COVID-19 (a few samples of this study predate the infection). The sample titles of this study are shuffled in the database, so cell type and time point are left out; the donor was told from shared clones. The sample was PBMCs or a T cell subset sorted from them (not recorded which). This chain is built from TRBV5-1 and TRBJ2-3, with the D gene call left open. The CDR3 protein: CASSSRVSRTDTQYF. The DNA sequence follows: TGCGCCAGCAGCTCACGGGTTAGTCGCACAGATACGCAGTATTTT.